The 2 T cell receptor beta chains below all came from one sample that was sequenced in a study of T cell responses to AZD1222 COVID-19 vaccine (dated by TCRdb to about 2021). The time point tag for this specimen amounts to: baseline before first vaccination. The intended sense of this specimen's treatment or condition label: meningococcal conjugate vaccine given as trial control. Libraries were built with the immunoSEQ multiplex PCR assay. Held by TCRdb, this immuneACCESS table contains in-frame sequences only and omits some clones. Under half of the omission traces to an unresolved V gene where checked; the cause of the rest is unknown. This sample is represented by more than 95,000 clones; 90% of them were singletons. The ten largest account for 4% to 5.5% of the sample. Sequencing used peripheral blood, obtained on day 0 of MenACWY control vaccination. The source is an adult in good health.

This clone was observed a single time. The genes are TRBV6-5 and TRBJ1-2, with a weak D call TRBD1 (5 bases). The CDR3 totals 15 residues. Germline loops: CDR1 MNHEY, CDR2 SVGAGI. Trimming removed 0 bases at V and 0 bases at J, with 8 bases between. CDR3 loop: CASSYSQAANYGYTF. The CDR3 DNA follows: TGTGCCAGCAGTTACTCACAGGCTGCTAACTATGGCTACACCTTC.

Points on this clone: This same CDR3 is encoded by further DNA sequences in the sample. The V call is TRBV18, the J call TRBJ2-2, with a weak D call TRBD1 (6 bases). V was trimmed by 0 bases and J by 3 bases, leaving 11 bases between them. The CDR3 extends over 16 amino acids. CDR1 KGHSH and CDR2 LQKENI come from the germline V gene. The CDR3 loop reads CASSPPGGRDTGELFF. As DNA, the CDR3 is TGTGCCAGCTCACCACCAGGGGGTCGCGACACCGGGGAGCTGTTTTTT.